This entry is about one TCR beta chain. As yet, its antigen is unknown. Germline assignment: CDR1 SGHNT and CDR2 YYREEE (reference sequence). The CDR3 consists of 13 residues. The entry originates in a study of CXCR3-negative and CXCR3-positive naive CD8 T cells. Study findings and constraints: High diversity, comparable across both naive subsets, contrasted with much lower diversity in memory CD8+ cells. When CXCR3-positive naive cells were set against CXCR3-negative naive cells, the former had more hydrophobic TRB CDR3s.

The authors prepared UMI-labeled TRB cDNA libraries by 5' RACE. TCRdb reprocessed the 5' RACE reads; each CDR3 protein has one entry and no DNA is given. Its table records about 120,000 distinct CDR3 sequences. The origin of this receptor is a human donor in good health. Some clones in this sample may be carry-over from other donors' samples. This sequence joins TRBV5-4 and TRBJ2-1. The specimen sequenced was naive CXCR3- CD8+ T cells from blood. The subset denotes: CD45RO-CCR7+CD27+CD95- naive CD8+ T cells lacking CXCR3 (TNR3-). The CDR3 reads CASSGINVPEQFF.